A selection of T cell receptor beta chains follows, all from one sample in a study of vaccination effects on CD4 cells after COVID-19. Only in-frame clones appear in the TCRdb table, and some are missing; sequencing was by immunoSEQ multiplex PCR. The sample shows around 32,000 clones, roughly two thirds of them seen only once. No antigen is known for these receptors. The sample consisted of CD4+ T cells from PBMCs cultured with HCoV-229E spike peptides, taken after COVID-19 vaccination. The receptors were sampled from a human donor who received a COVID-19 vaccine. Each CDR3 is given with its conserved first and last residue. A D gene is named only where the DNA matches it firmly. A row's size may be missing; if present it is once, few, many or a size class.

NA | 15 | TRBJ2-5 | TRBV7-8 | TRBD2 | CASSLWGGGKETQYF | TGTGCCAGCAGCTTATGGGGCGGGGGTAAGGAGACCCAGTACTTC
NA | 15 | TRBJ2-5 | TRBV11-2 | TRBD2 | CASSFWTSGTETQYF | TGTGCCAGCAGCTTCTGGACTAGCGGTACGGAGACCCAGTACTTC
NA | 14 | TRBJ2-7 | TRBV5-1 | NA | CASSLEPDSYEQYF | TGCGCCAGCAGCTTGGAGCCAGACTCCTACGAGCAGTACTTC
NA | 14 | TRBJ2-5 | TRBV4-1 | NA | CASSQDGRRETQYF | TGCGCCAGCAGCCAAGATGGCAGGAGGGAGACCCAGTACTTC
NA | 15 | TRBJ2-4 | TRBV5-1 | NA | CASSLTGTTKNIQYF | TGCGCCAGCAGCTTGACAGGGACAACCAAAAACATTCAGTACTTC
NA | 13 | TRBJ2-2 | TRBV9 | NA | CASSVVDTGELFF | TGTGCCAGCAGCGTAGTCGATACCGGGGAGCTGTTTTTT
NA | 14 | TRBJ2-2 | TRBV5-1 | NA | CASSSGQNTGELFF | TGCGCCAGCAGCTCGGGACAGAACACCGGGGAGCTGTTTTTT
NA | 14 | TRBJ1-5 | TRBV5-6 | NA | CASSLGQLNQPQHF | TGTGCCAGCAGCTTGGGACAGCTTAATCAGCCCCAGCATTTT
once | 16 | TRBJ2-1 | TRBV5-1 | NA | CASSRNRDPSYNEQFF | TGCGCCAGCAGCCGTAACCGGGACCCCTCCTACAATGAGCAGTTCTTC
NA | 13 | TRBJ1-3 | TRBV29-1 | NA | CSVGGGSGNTIYF | TGCAGCGTTGGAGGGGGCTCTGGAAACACCATATATTTT
NA | 18 | TRBJ1-3 | TRBV12-5 | NA | CASGLLAPSGRFGNTIYF | TGTGCTAGTGGTTTGCTGGCCCCTAGTGGAAGGTTCGGAAACACCATATATTTT
NA | 14 | TRBJ2-1 | TRBV6-5 | TRBD1 | CASRGDSDDNEQFF | TGTGCCAGCAGGGGGGACAGCGACGACAATGAGCAGTTCTTC
NA | 16 | TRBJ1-2 | TRBV27 | TRBD1 | CASSPGTGKEDYGYTF | TGTGCCAGCAGTCCCGGGACAGGGAAAGAGGACTATGGCTACACCTTC
medium-sized | 15 | TRBJ1-5 | TRBV27 | NA | CASQSGQTSNQPQHF | TGTGCCAGCCAATCGGGACAAACTAGCAATCAGCCCCAGCATTTT
NA | 14 | TRBJ2-3 | TRBV6-4 | TRBD2 | CASSAAGEADTQYF | TGTGCCAGCAGTGCCGCGGGAGAAGCAGATACGCAGTATTTT
NA | 14 | TRBJ2-7 | TRBV6-5 | TRBD1 | CASRSGQDAYEQYF | TGTGCCAGCAGATCTGGACAGGACGCCTACGAGCAGTACTTC
NA | 14 | TRBJ1-1 | TRBV7-9 | NA | CASSLAWGGAEAFF | TGTGCCAGCAGCTTAGCATGGGGGGGTGCTGAAGCTTTCTTT
NA | 15 | TRBJ2-3 | TRBV6-5 | TRBD2 | CASTKLAGVVDTQYF | TGTGCCAGCACTAAACTAGCGGGGGTTGTTGATACGCAGTATTTT
NA | 11 | TRBJ2-3 | TRBV29-1 | NA | CSVGRSDTQYF | TGCAGCGTGGGCAGGTCCGATACGCAGTATTTT
few | 13 | TRBJ2-5 | TRBV10-3 | NA | CAISESRDETQYF | TGTGCCATCAGTGAATCCAGGGACGAGACCCAGTACTTC
NA | 13 | TRBJ1-1 | TRBV29-1 | NA | CSVKPGHNTEAFF | TGCAGCGTGAAACCGGGACATAACACTGAAGCTTTCTTT
few | 14 | TRBJ1-1 | TRBV11-1 | NA | CASSLTTGNTEAFF | TGTGCCAGCAGCTTAACGACAGGGAACACTGAAGCTTTCTTT
NA | 11 | TRBJ2-3 | TRBV7-2 | NA | CASSLAQTQYF | TGTGCCAGCAGCTTAGCGCAAACGCAGTATTTT
NA | 15 | TRBJ2-5 | TRBV4-2 | NA | CASSQVGRVGETQYF | TGTGCCAGCAGCCAAGTGGGCAGGGTGGGAGAGACCCAGTACTTC
NA | 15 | TRBJ1-1 | TRBV7-8 | TRBD1 | CASSLRQGMNTEAFF | TGTGCCAGCAGCTTACGACAGGGGATGAACACTGAAGCTTTCTTT
NA | 11 | TRBJ2-1 | TRBV19 | NA | CASSIGHEQFF | TGTGCCAGTAGTATAGGGCATGAGCAGTTCTTC
NA | 17 | TRBJ2-2 | TRBV28 | TRBD2 | CASSSQLASANTGELFF | TGTGCCAGCAGTTCCCAACTAGCGTCGGCGAACACCGGGGAGCTGTTTTTT
once | 17 | TRBJ1-5 | TRBV27 | TRBD1 | CASSLYSGTGLWMPQHF | TGTGCCAGCAGTTTATATTCCGGGACAGGGCTATGGATGCCCCAGCATTTT
NA | 14 | TRBJ1-5 | TRBV7-6 | TRBD1 | CASSPDRVLQPQHF | TGTGCCAGCAGCCCTGACAGGGTCCTTCAGCCCCAGCATTTT
NA | 16 | TRBJ2-3 | TRBV5-1 | NA | CASSLGVAASTDTQYF | TGCGCCAGCAGCTTGGGAGTAGCGGCTAGCACAGATACGCAGTATTTT
NA | 16 | TRBJ2-3 | TRBV30 | TRBD2 | CAWTPGTRGGADTQYF | TGTGCCTGGACCCCAGGAACGCGGGGGGGCGCAGATACGCAGTATTTT
NA | 15 | TRBJ1-4 | TRBV6-1 | TRBD1 | CASSEPGQGVEKLFF | TGTGCCAGCAGTGAACCGGGACAGGGTGTTGAAAAACTGTTTTTT
NA | 12 | TRBJ1-5 | TRBV2 | NA | CASSDSNQPQHF | TGTGCCAGCAGCGATAGCAATCAGCCCCAGCATTTT
NA | 16 | TRBJ2-3 | TRBV29-1 | TRBD2 | CSVDWEGTRSTDTQYF | TGCAGCGTTGACTGGGAGGGGACTAGATCGACAGATACGCAGTATTTT
NA | 14 | TRBJ2-7 | TRBV9 | NA | CASSVGGARNEQYF | TGTGCCAGCAGCGTTGGGGGGGCGAGGAACGAGCAGTACTTC
NA | 14 | TRBJ1-4 | TRBV18 | NA | CASSPMIREEKLFF | TGTGCCAGCTCACCAATGATCAGGGAAGAAAAACTGTTTTTT
NA | 18 | TRBJ1-5 | TRBV11-2 | NA | CASSLGVSGVGGNQPQHF | TGTGCCAGCAGCTTAGGGGTAAGCGGTGTAGGTGGCAATCAGCCCCAGCATTTT